What follows describes a single T cell receptor beta chain. Its recognized antigen is unknown. No much larger clone exists at a distance of one base, and base qualities are not known. The data originate from a study of blood T cell repertoires in COVID-19 (TCRdb year 2020). Notes on the research overall: The collaborator samples originated in the United States, Italy and Spain and spanned the acute and convalescent phases of COVID-19. The material from the prospective study consisted of cDNA or gDNA derived from T cells, B-cell-depleted T cells, or PBMCs. Subjects who had been exposed to COVID-19, were actively infected with it, or had recovered from it provided the deeply sampled blood TCRbeta repertoires that made up the dataset. The repertoires were released in a freely available public database meant as a resource for research on the immune response to SARS-CoV-2. Samples came from the ongoing ImmuneRACE study (first 160 participants) plus 1,254 subjects from 6 global collaborators. Sample metadata almost always included a de-identified subject ID, COVID-19 status, age in years and sex. Where HLA class I and class II types were available, the types were taken from metadata supplied by the sample provider, not from assay-based typing. General study outcomes and caveats: Clinical and demographic metadata were provided uncurated, with the amount varying by source and participant.

The immunoSEQ Assay, a bias-controlled multiplex PCR, was used to amplify TCRbeta CDR3 regions from genomic DNA. The authors' pipeline ran thus. Nucleated cell counts per sample were estimated from amplification of reference gene primers within the assay. To quantify the absolute abundance of each unique TCRbeta CDR3 rearrangement, sequence reads were collapsed and filtered. For each sample, productive Simpson clonality was calculated as the square root of Simpson's diversity index across productive rearrangements. As stored in TCRdb, this immuneACCESS dataset retains in-frame rearrangements with V and J assigned. A fraction of the clones does not appear; measured against another copy, unresolved V genes explain less than half of the discrepancy, and the remainder lacks a known reason. V and J calls plus clone size are reproduced from that table; the DNA served to infer D and trimming. In this sample the table shows hundreds of thousands of clones, approximately 91% of which occur a single time. Around 8% of the sample is in the top ten clones.

In Seattle, one collaborating source enrolled patients while the infection was active and tracked those patients longitudinally over the course of disease. Collaborating institutions collected whole blood in K2EDTA tubes following their own protocols. For TCRbeta analysis, collaborators shipped samples in one of three forms: frozen whole blood, isolated PBMCs, or DNA extracted from either of those sample types. The CDR3 runs 15 residues from the cysteine to the phenylalanine. Of the read, only the CDR3 DNA is kept; its 45 bases are in frame from base 1. Sequenced input: peripheral blood. The TCR comes from a woman in her 50s with COVID-19, enrolled during active disease. The V gene is TRBV21-1 and the J gene is TRBJ1-3; the DNA was not used to check the table's D call, TRBD1. TRBV21-1 represents a pseudogene. The nucleotide sequence reads TGTGCCAGCAGCAAGACCAGGGGAGTTGGAAACACCATATATTTT. This translates into CASSKTRGVGNTIYF.